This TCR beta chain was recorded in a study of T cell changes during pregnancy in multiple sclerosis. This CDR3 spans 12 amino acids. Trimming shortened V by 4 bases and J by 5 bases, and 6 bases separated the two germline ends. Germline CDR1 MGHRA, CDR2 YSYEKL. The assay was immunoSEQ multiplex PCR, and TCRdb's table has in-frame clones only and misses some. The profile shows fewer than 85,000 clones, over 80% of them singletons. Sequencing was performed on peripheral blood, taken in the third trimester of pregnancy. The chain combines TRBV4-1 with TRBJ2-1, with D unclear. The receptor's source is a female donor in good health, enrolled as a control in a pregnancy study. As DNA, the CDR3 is TGCGCCAGCAGCCTTGGAGACAATGAGCAGTTCTTC. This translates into CASSLGDNEQFF.